The T cell receptor (beta chain) described here comes from a study of cytomegalovirus exposure and HLA in healthy donors. Healthy bone marrow donors made up the donors. Per the germline V gene, CDR1 is LNHNV and CDR2 is YYDKDF (reference sequence). CDR3 length equals 16 residues. Primers: 60 Vbeta forward and 13 Jbeta reverse. The repertoire was sequenced with immunoSEQ multiplex PCR; TCRdb's copy has only in-frame clones and lacks some. The data contain fewer than 250,000 clones, about 88% of them singletons. This sequence joins TRBV15 and TRBJ2-5; 9 nucleotides align to TRBD1. The end of the DNA fits TRBJ2-7 better, so the J call may be wrong. Sequenced input: PBMCs. The TCR sequence derives from a woman between 18 and 29 years old in good health and CMV-seronegative. DNA for the CDR3: TGTGCCACCAGCAGAGTAAGTTGGACAGGGGTTGGCGAGCAGTACTTC. Its translation: CATSRVSWTGVGEQYF.